This TCR beta chain was retrieved from a study of blood T cell dynamics during melanoma immunotherapy. Findings and caveats of the study: It remained unknown if the driving T cell clones were melanoma-specific.

Measured with immunoSEQ multiplex PCR; TCRdb has only the in-frame clones, and not every one. The data show around 15,000 clones, with about 84% seen just once and about 4.6% held by the top ten. Of note for this clone: Antigen specificity is unknown.

Time point specified: pre-treatment baseline. The CDR3 length is 15 residues. Germline assignment: CDR1 MDHEN and CDR2 SYDVKM. The trim removed 6 bases at V and 4 bases at J, leaving 11 bases unmatched. This chain uses TRBV28 with TRBJ2-7; 8 bases map to TRBD2. The clonotype comes from a human donor with melanoma. The sample consisted of blood, taken from a patient treated with checkpoint blockade. For the CDR3, the DNA is TGTGCCAGCAGCCAAAGACAGGCGGGGGGTTACGAGCAGTACTTC. Amino acid sequence: CASSQRQAGGYEQYF.